Reported below is one TCR beta chain. The V and J ends lost 3 bases and 10 bases respectively, with 19 bases between them. The germline V gene encodes CDR1 SSHAT and CDR2 FNYEAQ (reference sequence). CDR3 length equals 16 residues. This sample was included in a study of blood T cell repertoires in COVID-19. Original data processing: Estimation of nucleated cell counts relied on the amplification of reference gene primers. Produced via immunoSEQ multiplex PCR; TCRdb's table is partial and in-frame only. Clone size and V and J calls were adopted from that table, with D and trimming inferred from the DNA. Of 100,000 to 150,000 clones in the sample, roughly 69% were seen once.

This TCR was sampled from a woman in her 70s with acute or convalescent COVID-19. The specimen was peripheral blood. The gene calls are TRBV7-7 and TRBJ1-6; possibly TRBD1 for D (6 bases). The CDR3 region is CASSFFYLGRGSPLHF. Written as DNA, the CDR3 is TGTGCCAGCAGCTTCTTTTATTTGGGCAGGGGCTCACCCCTCCACTTT.